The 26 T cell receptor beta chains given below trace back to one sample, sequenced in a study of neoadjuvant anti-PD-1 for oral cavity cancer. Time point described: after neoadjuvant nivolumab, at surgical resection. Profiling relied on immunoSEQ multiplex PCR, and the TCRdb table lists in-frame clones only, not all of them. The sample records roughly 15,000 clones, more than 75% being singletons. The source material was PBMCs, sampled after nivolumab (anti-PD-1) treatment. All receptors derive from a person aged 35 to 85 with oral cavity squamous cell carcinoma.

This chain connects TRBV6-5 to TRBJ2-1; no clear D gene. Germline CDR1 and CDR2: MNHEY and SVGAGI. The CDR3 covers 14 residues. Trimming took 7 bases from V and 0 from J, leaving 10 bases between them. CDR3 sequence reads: CASIGDRSYNEQFF. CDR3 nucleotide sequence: TGTGCCAGCATTGGAGACCGCTCCTACAATGAGCAGTTCTTC.

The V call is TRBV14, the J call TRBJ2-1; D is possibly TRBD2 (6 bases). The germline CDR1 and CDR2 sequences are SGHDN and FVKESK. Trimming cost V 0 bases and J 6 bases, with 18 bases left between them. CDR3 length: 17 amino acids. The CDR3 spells CASSQDSGGPRSNEQFF. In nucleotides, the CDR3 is TGTGCCAGCAGCCAAGATAGCGGCGGACCACGTTCCAATGAGCAGTTCTTC. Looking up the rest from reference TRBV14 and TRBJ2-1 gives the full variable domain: EAGVTQFPSHSVIEKGQTVTLRCDPISGHDNLYWYRRVMGKEIKFLLHFVKESKQDESGMPNNRFLAERTGGTYSTLKVQPAELEDSGVYFCASSQDSGGPRSNEQFFGPGTRLTVL.

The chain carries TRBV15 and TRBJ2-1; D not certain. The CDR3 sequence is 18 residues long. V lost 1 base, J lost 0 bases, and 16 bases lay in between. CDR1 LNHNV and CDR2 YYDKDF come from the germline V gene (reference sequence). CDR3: CATSRVWARGSSYNEQFF. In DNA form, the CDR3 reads TGTGCCACCAGCAGAGTATGGGCCCGAGGATCCTCCTACAATGAGCAGTTCTTC.

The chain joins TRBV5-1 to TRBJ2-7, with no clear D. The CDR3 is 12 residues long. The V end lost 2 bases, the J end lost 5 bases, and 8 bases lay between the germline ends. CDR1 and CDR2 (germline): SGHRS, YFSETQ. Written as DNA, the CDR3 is TGCGCCAGCAGCTTTGGATCCCACGAGCAGTACTTC. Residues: CASSFGSHEQYF.

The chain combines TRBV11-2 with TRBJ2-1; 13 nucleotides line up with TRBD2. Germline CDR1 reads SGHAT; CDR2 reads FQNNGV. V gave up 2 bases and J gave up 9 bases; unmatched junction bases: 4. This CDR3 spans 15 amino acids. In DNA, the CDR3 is TGTGCCAGCAGCTTACCCGGACTAGCGGGAGCTGAGCAGTTCTTC. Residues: CASSLPGLAGAEQFF.

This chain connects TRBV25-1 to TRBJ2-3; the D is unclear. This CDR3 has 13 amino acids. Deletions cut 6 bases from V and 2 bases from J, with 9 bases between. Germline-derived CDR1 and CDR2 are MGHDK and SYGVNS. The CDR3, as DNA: TGTGCCAGCAGCCGACCCGACACAGATACGCAGTATTTT. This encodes CASSRPDTDTQYF.

CDR3 in amino acids: CASSYGVRDTEAFF. As DNA, the CDR3 is TGTGCCAGCAGTTACGGCGTGAGGGACACTGAAGCTTTCTTT. The chain joins TRBV6-6 to TRBJ1-1; D is unclear. The CDR3 spans 14 residues. V gave up 2 bases and J gave up 3 bases, with 10 bases separating them. Germline-derived CDR1 and CDR2 are MNHNY and SVGAGI (reference sequence).

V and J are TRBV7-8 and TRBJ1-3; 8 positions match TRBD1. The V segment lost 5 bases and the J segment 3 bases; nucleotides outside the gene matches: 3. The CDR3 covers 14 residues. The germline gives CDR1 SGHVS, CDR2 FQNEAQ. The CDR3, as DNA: TGTGCCAGCAGCCGTGGACAGGGTGGAAACACCATATATTTT. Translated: CASSRGQGGNTIYF.

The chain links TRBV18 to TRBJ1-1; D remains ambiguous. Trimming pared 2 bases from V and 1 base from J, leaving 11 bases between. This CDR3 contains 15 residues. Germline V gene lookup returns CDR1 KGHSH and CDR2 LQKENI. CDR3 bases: TGTGCCAGCTCACCAGACGAACGCTGGAACACTGAAGCTTTCTTT. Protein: CASSPDERWNTEAFF.

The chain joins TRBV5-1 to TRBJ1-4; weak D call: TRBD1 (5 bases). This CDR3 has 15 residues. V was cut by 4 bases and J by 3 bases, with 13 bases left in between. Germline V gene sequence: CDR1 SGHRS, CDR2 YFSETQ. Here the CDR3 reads CASSDGGAPNEKLFF. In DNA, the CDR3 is TGCGCCAGCAGCGATGGAGGGGCACCTAATGAAAAACTGTTTTTT.

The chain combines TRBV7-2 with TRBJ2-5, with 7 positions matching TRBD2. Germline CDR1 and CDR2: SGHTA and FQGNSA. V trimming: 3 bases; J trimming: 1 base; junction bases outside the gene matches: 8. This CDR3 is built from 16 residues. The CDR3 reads CASSFGTTSFQETQYF. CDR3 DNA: TGTGCCAGCAGCTTTGGGACGACTAGCTTCCAAGAGACCCAGTACTTC.

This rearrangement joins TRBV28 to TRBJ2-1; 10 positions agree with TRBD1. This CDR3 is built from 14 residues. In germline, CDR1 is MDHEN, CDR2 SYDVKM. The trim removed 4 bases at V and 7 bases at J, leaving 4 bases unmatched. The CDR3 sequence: CASSWDRGRNEQFF. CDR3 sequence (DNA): TGTGCCAGCAGTTGGGACAGGGGAAGGAATGAGCAGTTCTTC.

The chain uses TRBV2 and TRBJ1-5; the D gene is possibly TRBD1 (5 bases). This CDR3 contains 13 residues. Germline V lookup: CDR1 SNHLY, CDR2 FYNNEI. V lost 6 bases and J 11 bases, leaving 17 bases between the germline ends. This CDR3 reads CASSWGASWAQHF. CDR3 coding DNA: TGTGCCAGCAGCTGGGGCGCAAGCTGGGCCCAGCATTTT. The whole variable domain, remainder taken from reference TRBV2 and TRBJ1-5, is EPEVTQTPSHQVTQMGQEVILRCVPISNHLYFYWYRQILGQKVEFLVSFYNNEISEKSEIFDDQFSVERPDGSNFTLKIRSTKLEDSAMYFCASSWGASWAQHFGDGTRLSIL.

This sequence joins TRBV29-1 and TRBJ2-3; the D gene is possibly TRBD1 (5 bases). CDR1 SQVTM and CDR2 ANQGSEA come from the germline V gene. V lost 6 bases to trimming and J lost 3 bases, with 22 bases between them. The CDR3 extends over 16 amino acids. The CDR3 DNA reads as TGCAGCGTCCCCCTTGGAGTCAGGGAAACGACAGATACGCAGTATTTT. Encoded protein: CSVPLGVRETTDTQYF.

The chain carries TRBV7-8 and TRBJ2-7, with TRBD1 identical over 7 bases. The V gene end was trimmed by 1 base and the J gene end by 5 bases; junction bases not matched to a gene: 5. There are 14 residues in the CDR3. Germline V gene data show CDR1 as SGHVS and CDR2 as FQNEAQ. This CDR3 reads CASSLDQGVHEQYF. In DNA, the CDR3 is TGTGCCAGCAGCTTAGACCAGGGGGTCCACGAGCAGTACTTC.

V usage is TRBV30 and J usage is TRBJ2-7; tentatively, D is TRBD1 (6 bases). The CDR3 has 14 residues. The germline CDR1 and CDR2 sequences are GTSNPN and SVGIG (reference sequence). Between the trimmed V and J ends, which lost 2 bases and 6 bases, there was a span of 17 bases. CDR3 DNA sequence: TGTGCCTGGAGTCTAACTTTTCCACAGGGCGAGCAGTACTTC. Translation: CAWSLTFPQGEQYF.

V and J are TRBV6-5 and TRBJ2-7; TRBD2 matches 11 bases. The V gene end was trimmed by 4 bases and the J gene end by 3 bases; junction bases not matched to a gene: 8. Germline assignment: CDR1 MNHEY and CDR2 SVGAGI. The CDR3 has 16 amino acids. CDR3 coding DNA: TGTGCCAGCAGTTCAACGGGGACTAGCGGAGACTACGAGCAGTACTTC. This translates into CASSSTGTSGDYEQYF.

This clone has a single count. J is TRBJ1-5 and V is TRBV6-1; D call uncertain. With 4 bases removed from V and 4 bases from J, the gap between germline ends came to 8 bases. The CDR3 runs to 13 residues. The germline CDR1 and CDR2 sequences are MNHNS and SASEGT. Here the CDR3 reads CASSGQKNQPQHF. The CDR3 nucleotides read TGTGCCAGCAGTGGGCAAAAAAATCAGCCCCAGCATTTT.

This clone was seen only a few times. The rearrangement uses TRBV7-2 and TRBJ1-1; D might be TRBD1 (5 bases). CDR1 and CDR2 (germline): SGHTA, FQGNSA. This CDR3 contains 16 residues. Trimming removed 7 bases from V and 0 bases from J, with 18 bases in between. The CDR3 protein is CASTPFGSGMNTEAFF. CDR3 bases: TGTGCCAGCACCCCATTCGGTTCAGGGATGAACACTGAAGCTTTCTTT.

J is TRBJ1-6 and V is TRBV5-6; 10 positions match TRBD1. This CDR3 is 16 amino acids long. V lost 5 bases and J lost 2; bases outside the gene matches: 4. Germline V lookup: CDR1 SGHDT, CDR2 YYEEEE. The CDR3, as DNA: TGTGCCAGCAGGTCCGGACAGGGGGCCTATAATTCACCCCTCCACTTT. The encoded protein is CASRSGQGAYNSPLHF.

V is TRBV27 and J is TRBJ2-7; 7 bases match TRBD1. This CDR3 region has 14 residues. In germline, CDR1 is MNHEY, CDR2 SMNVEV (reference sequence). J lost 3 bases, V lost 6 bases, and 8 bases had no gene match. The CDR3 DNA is TGTGCCAGCAGAACGGACAGGCGATTCTACGAGCAGTACTTC. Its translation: CASRTDRRFYEQYF.

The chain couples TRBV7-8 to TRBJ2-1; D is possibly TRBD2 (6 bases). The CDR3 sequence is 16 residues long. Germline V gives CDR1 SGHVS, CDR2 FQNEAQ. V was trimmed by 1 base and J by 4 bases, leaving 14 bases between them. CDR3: CASSLGGDWTYNEQFF. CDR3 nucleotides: TGTGCCAGCAGCTTAGGTGGGGACTGGACTTACAATGAGCAGTTCTTC. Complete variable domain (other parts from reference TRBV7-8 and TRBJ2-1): GAGVSQSPRYKVAKRGQDVALRCDPISGHVSLFWYQQALGQGPEFLTYFQNEAQLDKSGLPSDRFFAERPEGSVSTLKIQRTQQEDSAVYLCASSLGGDWTYNEQFFGPGTRLTVL.

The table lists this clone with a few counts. This CDR3 is CASSLHNRGFPQYF. The CDR3 bases are TGCGCCAGCAGCCTCCACAACAGGGGGTTTCCGCAGTATTTT. V is TRBV10-1 and J is TRBJ2-3, with TRBD1 matching 8 bases. Germline V lookup: CDR1 WNHNN, CDR2 SYGVQD (reference sequence). The CDR3 has 14 amino acids. V dropped 6 bases and J dropped 10; count of bases not matched to a gene: 12.

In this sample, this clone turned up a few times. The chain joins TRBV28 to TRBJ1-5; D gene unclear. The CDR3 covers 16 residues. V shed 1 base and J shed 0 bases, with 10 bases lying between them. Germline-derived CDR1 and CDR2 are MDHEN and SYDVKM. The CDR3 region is CASSLLAAFSNQPQHF. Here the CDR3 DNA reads TGTGCCAGCAGTTTATTGGCTGCCTTTAGCAATCAGCCCCAGCATTTT. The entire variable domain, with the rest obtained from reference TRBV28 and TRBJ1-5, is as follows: DVKVTQSSRYLVKRTGEKVFLECVQDMDHENMFWYRQDPGLGLRLIYFSYDVKMKEKGDIPEGYSVSREKKERFSLILESASTNQTSMYLCASSLLAAFSNQPQHFGDGTRLSIL.

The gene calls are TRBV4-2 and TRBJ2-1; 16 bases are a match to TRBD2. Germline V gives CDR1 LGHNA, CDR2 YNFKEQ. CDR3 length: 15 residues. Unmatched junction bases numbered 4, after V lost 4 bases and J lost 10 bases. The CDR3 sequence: CASSRGTSGREEQFF. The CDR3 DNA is TGTGCCAGCAGCCGCGGGACTAGCGGGAGGGAAGAGCAGTTCTTC.

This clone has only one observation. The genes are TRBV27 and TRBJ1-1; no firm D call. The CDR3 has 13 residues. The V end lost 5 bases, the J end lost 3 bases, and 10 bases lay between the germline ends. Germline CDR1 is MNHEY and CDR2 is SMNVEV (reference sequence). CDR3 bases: TGTGCCAGCAGTCCCTCCCAATACACTGAAGCTTTCTTT. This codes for CASSPSQYTEAFF.